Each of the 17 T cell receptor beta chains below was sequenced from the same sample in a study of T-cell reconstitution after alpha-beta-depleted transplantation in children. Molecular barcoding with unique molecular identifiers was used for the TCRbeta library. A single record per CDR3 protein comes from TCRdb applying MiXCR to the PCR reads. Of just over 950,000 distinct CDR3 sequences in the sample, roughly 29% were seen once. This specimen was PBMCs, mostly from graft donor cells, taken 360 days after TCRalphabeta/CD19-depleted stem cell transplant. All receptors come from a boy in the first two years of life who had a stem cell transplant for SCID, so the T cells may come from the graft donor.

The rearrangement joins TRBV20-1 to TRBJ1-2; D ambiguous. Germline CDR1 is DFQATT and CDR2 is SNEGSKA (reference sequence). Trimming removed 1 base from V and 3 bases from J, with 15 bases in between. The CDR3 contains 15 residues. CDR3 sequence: CSARGESLLHYGYTF. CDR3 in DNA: TGCAGTGCTAGAGGGGAGTCCTTACTTCACTATGGCTACACCTTC.

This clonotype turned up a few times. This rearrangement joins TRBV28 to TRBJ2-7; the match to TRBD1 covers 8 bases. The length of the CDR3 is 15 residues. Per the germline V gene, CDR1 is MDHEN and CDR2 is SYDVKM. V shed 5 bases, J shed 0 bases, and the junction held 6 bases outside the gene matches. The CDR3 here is CASSTTGAASYEQYF. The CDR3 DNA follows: TGTGCCAGCAGTACGACAGGGGCCGCCTCCTACGAGCAGTACTTC.

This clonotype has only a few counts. The CDR3 DNA follows: TGTGCCAGCAGTTTAGCCGGGGGGGGGGCTAATACGCAGTATTTT. Encoded protein: CASSLAGGGANTQYF. The V gene is TRBV12-3 or TRBV12-4, the J gene TRBJ2-3, with 8 bases identical to TRBD2. CDR3 length: 15 residues. V shed 0 bases and J 7 bases; nucleotides not matched to a gene: 6.

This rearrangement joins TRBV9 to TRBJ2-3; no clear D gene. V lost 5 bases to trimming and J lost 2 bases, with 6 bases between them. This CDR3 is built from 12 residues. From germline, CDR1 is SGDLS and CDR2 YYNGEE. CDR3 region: CASSANTDTQYF. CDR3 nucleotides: TGTGCCAGCAGTGCAAACACAGATACGCAGTATTTT.

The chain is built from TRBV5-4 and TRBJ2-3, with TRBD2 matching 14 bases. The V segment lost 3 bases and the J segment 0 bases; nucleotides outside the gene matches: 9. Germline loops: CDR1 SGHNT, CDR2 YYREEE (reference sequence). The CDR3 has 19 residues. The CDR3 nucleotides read TGTGCCAGCAGCTCCGGACTAGCGGGGGGTTCCTCTAGCACAGATACGCAGTATTTT. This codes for CASSSGLAGGSSSTDTQYF.

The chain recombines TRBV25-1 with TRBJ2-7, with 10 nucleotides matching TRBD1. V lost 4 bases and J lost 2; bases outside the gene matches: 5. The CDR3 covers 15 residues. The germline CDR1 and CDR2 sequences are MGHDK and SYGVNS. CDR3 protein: CASSASGTGAYEQYF. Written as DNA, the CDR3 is TGTGCCAGCAGTGCATCCGGGACAGGGGCCTACGAGCAGTACTTC.

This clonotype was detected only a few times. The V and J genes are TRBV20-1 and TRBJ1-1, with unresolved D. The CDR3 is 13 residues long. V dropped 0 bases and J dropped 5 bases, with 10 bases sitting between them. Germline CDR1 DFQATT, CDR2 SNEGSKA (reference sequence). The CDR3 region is CSARDYGDTEAFF. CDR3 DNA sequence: TGCAGTGCTAGAGATTATGGGGATACTGAAGCTTTCTTT.

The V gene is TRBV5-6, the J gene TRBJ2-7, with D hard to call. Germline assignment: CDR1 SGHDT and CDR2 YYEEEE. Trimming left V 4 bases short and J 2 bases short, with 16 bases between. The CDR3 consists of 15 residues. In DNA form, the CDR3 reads TGTGCCAGCAGCCGCCGAGGCAGGCCCCCCTACGAGCAGTACTTC. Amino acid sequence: CASSRRGRPPYEQYF.

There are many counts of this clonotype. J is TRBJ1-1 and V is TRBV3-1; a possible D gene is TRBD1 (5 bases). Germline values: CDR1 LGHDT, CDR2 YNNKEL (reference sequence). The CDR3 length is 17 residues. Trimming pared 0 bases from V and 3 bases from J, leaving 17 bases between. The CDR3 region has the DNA TGTGCCAGCAGCCAAGATACGGGACGTTGGTGGGACACTGAAGCTTTCTTT. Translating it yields CASSQDTGRWWDTEAFF.

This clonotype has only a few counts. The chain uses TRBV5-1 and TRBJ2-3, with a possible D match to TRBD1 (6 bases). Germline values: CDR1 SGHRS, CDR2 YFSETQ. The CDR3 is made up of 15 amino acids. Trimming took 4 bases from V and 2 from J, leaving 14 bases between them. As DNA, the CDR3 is TGCGCCAGCAGCGGAAGGACAGTAAACACAGATACGCAGTATTTT. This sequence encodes CASSGRTVNTDTQYF.

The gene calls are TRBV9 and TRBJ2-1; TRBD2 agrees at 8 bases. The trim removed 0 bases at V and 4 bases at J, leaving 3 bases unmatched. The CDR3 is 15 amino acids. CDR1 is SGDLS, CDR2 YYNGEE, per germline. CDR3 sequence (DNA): TGTGCCAGCAGCGTAGTCGGGGGGGTATACAATGAGCAGTTCTTC. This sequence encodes CASSVVGGVYNEQFF.

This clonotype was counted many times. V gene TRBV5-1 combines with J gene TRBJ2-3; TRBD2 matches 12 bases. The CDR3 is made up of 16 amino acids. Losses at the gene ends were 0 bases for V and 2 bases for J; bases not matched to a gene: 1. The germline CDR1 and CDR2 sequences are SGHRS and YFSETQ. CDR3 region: CASSLGLAGVTDTQYF. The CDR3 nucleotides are TGCGCCAGCAGCTTGGGACTAGCGGGAGTCACAGATACGCAGTATTTT.

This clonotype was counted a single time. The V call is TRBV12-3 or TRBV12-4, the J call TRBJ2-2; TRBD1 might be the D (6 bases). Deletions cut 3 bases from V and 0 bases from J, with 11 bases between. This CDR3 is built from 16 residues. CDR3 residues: CASSFGGHTNTGELFF. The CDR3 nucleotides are TGTGCCAGCAGTTTTGGGGGACATACGAACACCGGGGAGCTGTTTTTT.

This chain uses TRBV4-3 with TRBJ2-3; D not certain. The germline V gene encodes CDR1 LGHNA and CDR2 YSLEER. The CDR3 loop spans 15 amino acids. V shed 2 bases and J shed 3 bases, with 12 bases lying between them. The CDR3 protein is CASSQLAVWTDTQYF. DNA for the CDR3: TGCGCCAGCAGCCAACTGGCGGTGTGGACAGATACGCAGTATTTT.

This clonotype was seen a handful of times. This chain's CDR3 is CASSPSGTPSHGYTF. The CDR3 nucleotides read TGTGCCAGCAGCCCTTCCGGGACACCTAGCCATGGCTACACCTTC. This chain connects TRBV12-3 or TRBV12-4 to TRBJ1-2; D is perhaps TRBD1 (6 bases). There are 15 residues in the CDR3. The ends were cut back, 6 bases at V and 6 bases at J, with 20 bases in the middle.

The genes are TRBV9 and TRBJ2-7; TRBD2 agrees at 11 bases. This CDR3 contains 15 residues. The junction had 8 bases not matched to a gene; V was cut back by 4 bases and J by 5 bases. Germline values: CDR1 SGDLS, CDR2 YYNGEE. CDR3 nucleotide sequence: TGTGCCAGCAGCCCAAAACTAGCGGGGGCCGACGAGCAGTACTTC. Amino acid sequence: CASSPKLAGADEQYF.

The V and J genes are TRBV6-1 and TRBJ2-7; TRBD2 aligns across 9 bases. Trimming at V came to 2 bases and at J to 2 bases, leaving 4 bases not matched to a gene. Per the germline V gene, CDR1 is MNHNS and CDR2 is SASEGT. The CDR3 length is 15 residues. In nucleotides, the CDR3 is TGTGCCAGCAGTGAACGGGCGGGGGGGACCTACGAGCAGTACTTC. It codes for CASSERAGGTYEQYF.